These 4 T cell receptor beta chains came from one sample sequenced in a study of CD4 and CD8 cells across lung adenocarcinoma regions. TCRdb itself ran the PCR reads through MiXCR, one entry per CDR3 protein. The data show fewer than 9,500 distinct CDR3 sequences, 53% seen once. Sequencing was carried out using CD8+ T cells from the center of a lung tumor. The source of these receptors is a male donor with lung adenocarcinoma. The CD4 and CD8 labels of this study may be unreliable.

The rearrangement links TRBV6-1 to TRBJ2-3; either TRBD1 or TRBD2 may fit D (5 bases each). V lost 8 bases, J lost 2 bases, and 17 bases lay in between. The CDR3 is 15 residues long. CDR1 is MNHNS, CDR2 SASEGT, per germline. The CDR3 DNA is TGTGCCAGCTCGGGAAGGCAGGGCCACACAGATACGCAGTATTTT. Translating it yields CASSGRQGHTDTQYF.

The rearrangement joins TRBV25-1 to TRBJ2-5; TRBD2 matches 8 bases. The DNA end favors TRBJ2-7, so the J call may be wrong. Germline V gene data show CDR1 as MGHDK and CDR2 as SYGVNS. The CDR3 contains 14 residues. The CDR3 loop is CASSDLSGSSEQYF. For the CDR3, the DNA is TGTGCCAGCAGTGACCTGAGCGGGAGTTCCGAGCAGTACTTC.

This clonotype has only a few counts. The chain employs TRBV4-2 and TRBJ2-5; TRBD2 matches 7 bases. The CDR3 is 17 amino acids. Trimming cost V 3 bases and J 1 base; bases outside gene matches: 11. CDR1 is LGHNA and CDR2 is YNFKEQ in the germline V gene. CDR3 nucleotides: TGTGCCAGCAGCCAGGGGGGAGGGTGGGGGAGCCAAGAGACCCAGTACTTC. Protein: CASSQGGGWGSQETQYF.

This clonotype is medium-sized. The CDR3 protein is CASSEGGGGYTF. For the CDR3, the DNA is TGTGCCAGCAGTGAAGGAGGCGGAGGCTACACCTTC. The J gene is TRBJ1-2, the V gene TRBV6-1; no clear D gene. V lost 1 base, J lost 8 bases, and 8 bases lay in between. The CDR3 is made up of 12 amino acids. Germline CDR1 MNHNS, CDR2 SASEGT.